The next 31 T cell receptor beta chains were all read from a single sample in a study of blood T cell repertoires in COVID-19. Here immunoSEQ multiplex PCR was the method, and the copy in TCRdb shows in-frame clones only, minus some. This sample carries 250,000 to 300,000 clones, around 90% of them seen once, and the ten largest clones take 1.1%. The sequencing input was PBMCs or T cells enriched from blood (not recorded which). The receptors were gathered from a woman aged 25 to 39 who had recovered from COVID-19.

The chain recombines TRBV7-9 with TRBJ2-2; TRBD2 matches 8 bases. Germline CDR1 reads SEHNR; CDR2 reads FQNEAQ (reference sequence). The CDR3 contains 16 residues. V shed 5 bases and J 0 bases; nucleotides not matched to a gene: 5. CDR3 region: CASSPPGLANTGELFF. As DNA, the CDR3 is TGTGCCAGCAGCCCACCGGGACTAGCGAACACCGGGGAGCTGTTTTTT.

The genes are TRBV5-5 and TRBJ1-1; D not certain. Germline V gives CDR1 SGHKS, CDR2 YYEKEE (reference sequence). This CDR3 comprises 14 residues. V lost 1 base and J lost 0, with 7 bases in between. CDR3 residues: CASSLQSLNTEAFF. In nucleotides, the CDR3 is TGTGCCAGCAGCTTGCAGTCTCTGAACACTGAAGCTTTCTTT.

This chain connects TRBV6-5 to TRBJ1-4, with a possible D match to TRBD1 (6 bases). The CDR3 is 15 amino acids. Between the trimmed V and J ends, which lost 5 bases and 1 base, there was a span of 11 bases. Germline V gene lookup returns CDR1 MNHEY and CDR2 SVGAGI. CDR3 in amino acids: CASSRLQGTNEKLFF. The CDR3 DNA sequence: TGTGCCAGCAGTCGTTTACAGGGAACTAATGAAAAACTGTTTTTT.

This chain uses TRBV27 with TRBJ1-6; 11 nucleotides match TRBD1. After removal of 3 bases from V and 10 bases from J, the junction contained 5 bases not matched to a gene. This CDR3 spans 15 amino acids. CDR1 and CDR2 from the germline V gene are MNHEY and SMNVEV (reference sequence). As DNA, the CDR3 is TGTGCCAGCAGTTTGGACAGGGGGCCCCAATCACCCCTCCACTTT. Amino acids: CASSLDRGPQSPLHF.

The V gene is TRBV5-4, the J gene TRBJ1-1; D gene unclear. The CDR3 contains 13 residues. Trimming took 2 bases from V and 6 from J, leaving 11 bases between them. Germline CDR1 is SGHNT and CDR2 is YYREEE (reference sequence). The CDR3 here is CASSFGRSAEAFF. For the CDR3, the DNA is TGTGCCAGCAGCTTCGGGAGAAGCGCTGAAGCTTTCTTT.

The chain has TRBV9 and TRBJ1-2, with no clear D. V lost 7 bases, J lost 8 bases, and 15 bases lay in between. Per the germline V gene, CDR1 is SGDLS and CDR2 is YYNGEE. The CDR3 is 12 residues long. The CDR3 nucleotides read TGTGCCAGCGCTCAGGTCGGTGGGGGCTACACCTTC. It is translated as CASAQVGGGYTF. Looking up the rest from reference TRBV9 and TRBJ1-2 gives the full variable domain: DSGVTQTPKHLITATGQRVTLRCSPRSGDLSVYWYQQSLDQGLQFLIQYYNGEERAKGNILERFSAQQFPDLHSELNLSSLELGDSALYFCASAQVGGGYTFGSGTRLTVV.

The chain links TRBV24-1 to TRBJ1-1; 8 bases fit TRBD1. The junction had 8 bases not matched to a gene; V was cut back by 2 bases and J by 4 bases. The CDR3 has 16 residues. The germline V gene encodes CDR1 KGHDR and CDR2 SFDVKD. CDR3 in amino acids: CATSDSTRTGSTEAFF. The DNA of the CDR3 is TGTGCCACCAGTGATTCAACCCGGACAGGGAGCACTGAAGCTTTCTTT.

The J gene is TRBJ2-2, the V gene TRBV30, with 10 bases that match TRBD1. CDR3 length: 17 amino acids. Trimming at V came to 0 bases and at J to 5 bases, leaving 9 bases not matched to a gene. Germline V lookup: CDR1 GTSNPN, CDR2 SVGIG (reference sequence). CDR3 DNA sequence: TGTGCCTGGAGTGTAAGGGGGACAGGGGCAAATACCGGGGAGCTGTTTTTT. It is translated as CAWSVRGTGANTGELFF.

This clone was seen a single time. V and J are TRBV5-4 and TRBJ2-7; 7 nucleotides match TRBD1. The CDR3 runs 13 residues. V lost 3 bases to trimming and J lost 5 bases; unmatched junction nucleotides: 5. Germline CDR1 is SGHNT and CDR2 is YYREEE (reference sequence). The CDR3 sequence is CASSSTGLDEQYF. The DNA for the CDR3 is TGTGCCAGCAGCTCGACAGGGTTGGACGAGCAGTACTTC.

CDR3 bases: TGTGCCAGCAGCCCTGACATAGGCTCCTACAATGAGCAGTTCTTC. It yields the protein CASSPDIGSYNEQFF. V usage is TRBV7-2 and J usage is TRBJ2-1; D unresolved. V was shortened by 5 bases and J by 0 bases, with 11 bases between the two germline ends. Germline CDR1 and CDR2: SGHTA and FQGNSA. The CDR3 is 15 residues long.

The gene calls are TRBV7-3 and TRBJ2-1; 9 bases fit TRBD2. The length of the CDR3 is 22 residues. Trimming took 1 base from V and 2 from J; bases not matched to a gene: 21. Germline V gene lookup returns CDR1 SGHTA and CDR2 FQGTGA. As DNA, the CDR3 is TGTGCCAGCAGCTTAAGGGCACCTACCCTAGCGGGACGTACGTGGGCCTACAATGAGCAGTTCTTC. Protein product: CASSLRAPTLAGRTWAYNEQFF.

Written as DNA, the CDR3 is TGTGCCAGCAGTCCGACAGGGGGCGGGTCCCAGTACTTC. The encoded protein is CASSPTGGGSQYF. J is TRBJ2-5 and V is TRBV27, with TRBD1 matching 10 bases. Per the germline V gene, CDR1 is MNHEY and CDR2 is SMNVEV (reference sequence). V was pared by 5 bases and J by 9 bases, with 6 bases of the junction left unmatched. The CDR3 extends over 13 amino acids.

This clone was seen once. The genes are TRBV24-1 and TRBJ1-2, with D tentatively TRBD1 (5 bases). The germline V gene has CDR1 KGHDR and CDR2 SFDVKD. The CDR3 runs to 14 residues. V lost 9 bases, J lost 4 bases, and 17 bases lay in between. In nucleotides, the CDR3 is TGTGCCACCTCACCTCAGACAGTCCTCTATGGCTACACCTTC. Translation gives CATSPQTVLYGYTF.

This chain connects TRBV4-1 to TRBJ2-7, with 7 bases lining up with TRBD1. CDR3 size: 15 residues. J lost 2 bases, V lost 0 bases, and 4 bases had no gene match. Germline V gives CDR1 MGHRA, CDR2 YSYEKL. For the CDR3, the DNA is TGCGCCAGCAGCCAAGAGGGGACAGCGGCCTACGAGCAGTACTTC. Translated, it gives CASSQEGTAAYEQYF.

The CDR3 nucleotides read TGTGCCAGCAGCACCGGGACAGGGGGCAATTTATATGGCTACACCTTC. Translation: CASSTGTGGNLYGYTF. This chain joins TRBV7-8 and TRBJ1-2; 12 bases fit TRBD1. CDR3 length: 16 residues. Germline values: CDR1 SGHVS, CDR2 FQNEAQ. V lost 5 bases to trimming and J lost 5 bases; unmatched junction nucleotides: 9.

This chain links TRBV7-3 with TRBJ2-6; a weak D match, TRBD1 (6 bases). In germline, CDR1 is SGHTA, CDR2 FQGTGA. V gave up 5 bases and J gave up 2 bases, with 13 bases separating them. The CDR3 has 16 residues. The DNA for the CDR3 is TGTGCCAGCAGCACCAACAGGGCCCCTGGGGCCAACGTCCTGACTTTC. This encodes CASSTNRAPGANVLTF.

This clone was seen only once. V gene TRBV25-1 combines with J gene TRBJ1-1; no firm D call. The V gene's germline CDR1 is MGHDK and CDR2 SYGVNS. The CDR3 consists of 15 residues. Trimming removed 1 base at V and 1 base at J, with 10 bases between. This CDR3 is CASSESHAGNTEAFF. CDR3 coding DNA: TGTGCCAGCAGTGAATCCCACGCCGGGAACACTGAAGCTTTCTTT.

This clone was seen more than once but under ten times. The genes are TRBV27 and TRBJ2-3; 10 bases fit TRBD2. CDR1 and CDR2 (germline): MNHEY, SMNVEV (reference sequence). The V and J ends lost 10 bases and 4 bases, in that order; junction bases with no gene match: 17. The CDR3 runs to 17 residues. DNA for the CDR3: TGTGCCACCAGGAAATATGAGCCTAGCGGGAGCGCAGATACGCAGTATTTT. Its translation is CATRKYEPSGSADTQYF.

V is TRBV5-1 and J is TRBJ2-3; unclear D gene. Germline CDR1 SGHRS, CDR2 YFSETQ. The CDR3 sequence is 15 residues long. Trimming took 2 bases from V and 1 from J, leaving 11 bases between them. The CDR3 spells CASSFLGGGTDTQYF. CDR3 sequence (DNA): TGCGCCAGCAGCTTTTTAGGCGGTGGCACAGATACGCAGTATTTT. Based on the CDR3 plus reference TRBV5-1 and TRBJ2-3, the full variable domain is KAGVTQTPRYLIKTRGQQVTLSCSPISGHRSVSWYQQTPGQGLQFLFEYFSETQRNKGNFPGRFSGRQFSNSRSEMNVSTLELGDSALYLCASSFLGGGTDTQYFGPGTRLTVL.

V usage is TRBV7-6 and J usage is TRBJ1-6; tentatively, D is TRBD1 (5 bases). Trimming stripped 3 bases from V and 7 bases from J, with 13 bases between. CDR1 is SGHVS, CDR2 FNYEAQ, per germline. The CDR3 runs to 15 residues. The CDR3 protein is CASSLISGKNSPLHF. The CDR3 DNA reads TGTGCCAGCAGCTTGATTTCAGGGAAGAATTCACCCCTCCACTTT.

This rearrangement joins TRBV9 to TRBJ2-1, with D possibly TRBD1 on 5 matching bases. The germline V and J ends were trimmed by 0 bases and 5 bases, with 6 bases remaining between them. The CDR3 totals 13 residues. From germline, CDR1 is SGDLS and CDR2 YYNGEE. This chain's CDR3 is CASSVGGHNEQFF. The CDR3, as DNA: TGTGCCAGCAGCGTAGGGGGCCACAATGAGCAGTTCTTC.

The rearrangement links TRBV7-3 to TRBJ2-1; TRBD1 is a possible D gene (5 bases). Germline CDR1 SGHTA, CDR2 FQGTGA. This CDR3 is built from 15 residues. V lost 2 bases and J lost 4, with 12 bases in between. The CDR3 protein is CASSLVVGAYNEQFF. The CDR3 DNA reads as TGTGCCAGCAGCTTAGTAGTTGGGGCTTACAATGAGCAGTTCTTC.

V usage is TRBV5-1 and J usage is TRBJ1-3; D is unclear. CDR1 is SGHRS, CDR2 YFSETQ, per germline. V was clipped by 7 bases and J by 2 bases, with 13 bases between them. The CDR3 covers 14 residues. CDR3 loop: CASHSGEAGNTIYF. CDR3 sequence (DNA): TGCGCCAGCCACTCTGGGGAGGCTGGAAACACCATATATTTT.

This clone was observed a single time. CDR3 amino acids: CASWAAYYTDTQYF. Written as DNA, the CDR3 is TGTGCCAGCTGGGCAGCCTATTACACAGATACGCAGTATTTT. The V gene is TRBV2, the J gene TRBJ2-3, with D uncertain. Deletions cut 8 bases from V and 2 bases from J, with 14 bases between. The germline V gene encodes CDR1 SNHLY and CDR2 FYNNEI. The CDR3 length is 14 residues.

The chain couples TRBV30 to TRBJ2-2; D ambiguous. CDR3 length: 13 amino acids. Germline V gene lookup returns CDR1 GTSNPN and CDR2 SVGIG (reference sequence). V was shortened by 0 bases and J by 4 bases, with 6 bases between the two germline ends. CDR3 DNA sequence: TGTGCCTGGAGTGTGGCGGTCACCGGGGAGCTGTTTTTT. Residues: CAWSVAVTGELFF.

This chain joins TRBV4-3 and TRBJ2-5; 8 bases line up with TRBD1. Per germline, CDR1 LGHNA and CDR2 YSLEER. Trimming removed 1 base from V and 2 bases from J; junction bases left unmatched: 12. The CDR3 is made up of 18 amino acids. CDR3 sequence (DNA): TGCGCCAGCAGCCAAGCCATCTTGGGACAGGTGGGACAAGAGACCCAGTACTTC. Protein sequence: CASSQAILGQVGQETQYF.

This clone was seen a single time. The chain combines TRBV5-8 with TRBJ1-4, with D uncertain. Trimming took 0 bases from V and 5 from J, leaving 8 bases between them. This CDR3 region has 14 residues. Germline lookup yields CDR1 SGHTS and CDR2 YDEGEE. The chain's CDR3 is CASSLGRRNEKLFF. For the CDR3, the DNA is TGTGCCAGCAGCTTGGGGCGGCGGAATGAAAAACTGTTTTTT.

Points on this clone: Without the conserved terminal phenylalanine or tryptophan, this CDR3 likely stems from a read error. The limits of the CDR3 on the DNA are not certain, so only TCRdb's listed CDR3 is given. The chain employs TRBV28 and TRBJ2-7; whether TRBD1, the table's D call, matches the DNA was not checked. The CDR3 length is 11 residues, termini included. CDR1 and CDR2 from the germline V gene are MDHEN and SYDVKM. CDR3 region: CASNTGTVFSI.

The V call is TRBV28, the J call TRBJ1-4; 7 bases are shared with TRBD1. V was pared by 5 bases and J by 8 bases, with 11 bases of the junction left unmatched. Looked up from germline, CDR1 is MDHEN and CDR2 is SYDVKM. There are 15 residues in the CDR3. CDR3 in amino acids: CASSPGNRGVEKLFF. CDR3 sequence (DNA): TGTGCCAGCAGTCCGGGTAACAGGGGAGTCGAAAAACTGTTTTTT.

This chain joins TRBV5-1 and TRBJ2-3; 14 nucleotides line up with TRBD2. CDR3 size: 17 residues. Germline V gene data show CDR1 as SGHRS and CDR2 as YFSETQ. V trimming: 0 bases; J trimming: 6 bases; junction bases outside the gene matches: 6. The CDR3 sequence is CASSLGLAGGPVDTQYF. The CDR3 DNA reads as TGCGCCAGCAGCTTGGGACTAGCGGGAGGGCCAGTGGATACGCAGTATTTT. Variable domain in full (rest from reference TRBV5-1 and TRBJ2-3): KAGVTQTPRYLIKTRGQQVTLSCSPISGHRSVSWYQQTPGQGLQFLFEYFSETQRNKGNFPGRFSGRQFSNSRSEMNVSTLELGDSALYLCASSLGLAGGPVDTQYFGPGTRLTVL.

This sequence joins TRBV10-2 and TRBJ2-7; D might be TRBD2 (6 bases). Germline CDR1 WSHSY, CDR2 SAAADI. CDR3 length: 15 residues. V gave up 4 bases and J gave up 2 bases, with 15 bases separating them. In DNA, the CDR3 is TGCGCCAGCAGTGGCCCAGGGACTTCAACCTACGAGCAGTACTTC. This gives the protein CASSGPGTSTYEQYF.